Presented here are 5 T cell receptor beta chains from one specimen sequenced in a study of T cells in Graves' hyperthyroidism and ophthalmopathy. RNA transcripts were the template for amplifying TCR beta CDR3 regions. In the first-round RT-PCR of the TCR CDR3, the HTBI primer set was used. One entry per CDR3 protein, called by TCRdb with MiXCR from the multiplex PCR reads. The data hold some 370,000 distinct CDR3 sequences, with over 12% observed a single time. The source material was blood. These TCRs come from a man between 45 and 60 years old with Graves' ophthalmopathy.

In its sample, this clonotype was seen many times. This CDR3 reads CASSRTLAGNSYNEQFF. The CDR3 nucleotides read TGCGCCAGCAGCCGGACCTTAGCGGGCAACTCCTACAATGAGCAGTTCTTC. The rearrangement uses TRBV4-1 and TRBJ2-1; 7 nucleotides match TRBD2. The V segment lost 4 bases and the J segment 0 bases; nucleotides outside the gene matches: 9. The CDR3 extends over 17 amino acids. Germline loops: CDR1 MGHRA, CDR2 YSYEKL.

The V and J genes are TRBV19 and TRBJ1-5; 7 positions match TRBD1. The J segment lost 6 bases and the V segment lost 7 bases, leaving 6 bases of the junction unmatched. This CDR3 has 13 residues. Per the germline V gene, CDR1 is LNHDA and CDR2 is SQIVND (reference sequence). In nucleotides, the CDR3 is TGTGCCAGTATTAAGGGGGCTGGTCAGCCCCAGCATTTT. Protein: CASIKGAGQPQHF.

This clonotype showed up just a few times. The V and J genes are TRBV5-1 and TRBJ2-1; 9 bases are shared with TRBD2. The length of the CDR3 is 13 residues. Germline values: CDR1 SGHRS, CDR2 YFSETQ. The V and J ends lost 4 bases and 10 bases, in that order; junction bases with no gene match: 6. The CDR3 loop reads CASSLSGSLEQFF. The CDR3 DNA is TGCGCCAGCAGCCTTAGCGGGAGCTTGGAGCAGTTCTTC.

V gene TRBV30 combines with J gene TRBJ2-7; the D is unclear. Trimming took 0 bases from V and 5 from J, leaving 11 bases between them. The CDR3 covers 13 residues. Germline CDR1 reads GTSNPN; CDR2 reads SVGIG (reference sequence). CDR3 protein: CAWSVRKAHEQYF. CDR3 nucleotides: TGTGCCTGGAGTGTACGAAAGGCCCACGAGCAGTACTTC.

In its sample, this clonotype was seen a few times. V and J are TRBV5-1 and TRBJ2-2, with 11 bases lining up with TRBD2. This CDR3 is 17 amino acids long. CDR1 and CDR2 from the germline V gene are SGHRS and YFSETQ. V dropped 3 bases and J dropped 1; count of bases not matched to a gene: 5. In nucleotides, the CDR3 is TGCGCCAGCAGCTCGGGACTAGCGGTCCTGAACACCGGGGAGCTGTTTTTT. Translation gives CASSSGLAVLNTGELFF.